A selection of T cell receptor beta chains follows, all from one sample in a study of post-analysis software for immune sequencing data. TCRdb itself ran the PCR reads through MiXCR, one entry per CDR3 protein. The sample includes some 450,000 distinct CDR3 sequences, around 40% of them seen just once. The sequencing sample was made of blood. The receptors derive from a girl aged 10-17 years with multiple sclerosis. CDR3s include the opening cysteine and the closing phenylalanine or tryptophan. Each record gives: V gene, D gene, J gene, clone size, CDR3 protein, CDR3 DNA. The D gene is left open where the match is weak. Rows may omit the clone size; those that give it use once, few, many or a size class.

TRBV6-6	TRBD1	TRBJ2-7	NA	CASRQTGGAYEQYF	TGTGCCAGCAGGCAAACAGGGGGTGCCTACGAGCAGTACTTC
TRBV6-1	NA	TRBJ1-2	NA	CASSEEGTGSYGYTF	TGTGCCAGCAGTGAAGAAGGCACAGGATCCTATGGCTACACCTTC
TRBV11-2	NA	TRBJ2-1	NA	CASSLELVAFGHYNEQFF	TGTGCCAGCAGCTTAGAGTTAGTAGCCTTTGGGCACTACAATGAGCAGTTCTTC
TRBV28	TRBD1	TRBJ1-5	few	CASKQGGQPQHF	TGTGCCAGCAAACAGGGGGGTCAGCCCCAGCATTTT
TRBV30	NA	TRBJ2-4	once	CAWSGGGGASKNIQYF	TGTGCCTGGAGTGGGGGAGGGGGCGCTTCAAAAAACATTCAGTACTTC
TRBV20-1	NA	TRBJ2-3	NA	CSARGEVDTQYF	TGCAGTGCTAGAGGGGAGGTGGATACGCAGTATTTT
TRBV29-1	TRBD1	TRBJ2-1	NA	CSVAVGQGGIEQFF	TGCAGCGTTGCGGTCGGACAGGGGGGAATCGAGCAGTTCTTC
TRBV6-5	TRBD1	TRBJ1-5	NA	CASSYLSAGGSNQPQHF	TGTGCCAGCAGTTATTTGTCGGCAGGGGGGAGCAATCAGCCCCAGCATTTT
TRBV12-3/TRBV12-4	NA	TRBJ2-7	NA	CASSLEVLNSSYEQYF	TGTGCCAGCAGTTTGGAAGTGCTAAACTCCTCGTACGAGCAGTACTTC
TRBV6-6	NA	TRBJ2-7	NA	CASSDRSGSSYEQYF	TGTGCCAGCAGTGATCGCAGTGGCAGCTCCTACGAGCAGTACTTC
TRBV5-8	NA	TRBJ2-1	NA	CASRYNREGSYNEQFF	TGTGCCAGCAGATACAACAGGGAAGGCTCCTACAATGAGCAGTTCTTC
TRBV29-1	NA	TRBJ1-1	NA	CSVAPGDTEAFF	TGCAGCGTCGCCCCGGGGGACACTGAAGCTTTCTTT
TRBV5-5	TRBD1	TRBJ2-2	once	CASSTISGTGETGELFF	TGTGCCAGCAGCACAATAAGCGGGACAGGGGAAACCGGGGAGCTGTTTTTT
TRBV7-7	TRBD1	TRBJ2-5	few	CASSTGQTYQETQYF	TGTGCCAGCAGCACGGGACAGACATACCAAGAGACCCAGTACTTC
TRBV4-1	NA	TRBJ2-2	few	CASSHPGRGTGELFF	TGCGCCAGCAGCCATCCTGGACGAGGCACCGGGGAGCTGTTTTTT
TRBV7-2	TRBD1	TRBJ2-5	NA	CASSPGQALKQETQYF	TGTGCCAGCAGCCCAGGACAGGCGTTGAAACAAGAGACCCAGTACTTC
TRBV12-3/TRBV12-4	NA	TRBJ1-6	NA	CASSLGPGSPLHF	TGTGCCAGCAGTTTAGGCCCCGGATCACCCCTCCACTTT
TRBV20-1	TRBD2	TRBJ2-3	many	CSARAGLAIRTDTQYF	TGCAGTGCTAGAGCGGGACTAGCGATCCGCACAGATACGCAGTATTTT
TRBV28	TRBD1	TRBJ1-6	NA	CASSSSGTGVYNSPLHF	TGTGCCAGCAGCTCTTCCGGGACAGGGGTCTATAATTCACCCCTCCACTTT
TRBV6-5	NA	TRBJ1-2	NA	CASRSGFGYTF	TGTGCCAGCAGGTCCGGTTTTGGCTACACCTTC
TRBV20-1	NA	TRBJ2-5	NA	CSARAGSGQETQYF	TGCAGTGCTAGGGCGGGAAGCGGTCAAGAGACCCAGTACTTC
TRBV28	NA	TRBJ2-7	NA	CASSSRQSSSYEQYF	TGTGCCAGCAGTTCGAGACAGAGCAGCTCCTACGAGCAGTACTTC
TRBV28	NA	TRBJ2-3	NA	CASSTVSTDTQYF	TGTGCCAGCAGCACAGTTTCCACAGATACGCAGTATTTT
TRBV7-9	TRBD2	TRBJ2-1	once	CASSLGLAGPRSSYNEQFF	TGTGCCAGCAGCTTGGGACTAGCGGGACCCAGGAGCTCCTACAATGAGCAGTTCTTC
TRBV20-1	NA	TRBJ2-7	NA	CSAYLTGRTYEQYF	TGCAGTGCTTACCTCACAGGGAGGACCTACGAGCAGTACTTC
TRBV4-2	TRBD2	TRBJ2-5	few	CASSQGTSGTQETQYF	TGTGCCAGCAGCCAAGGGACTAGCGGAACGCAAGAGACCCAGTACTTC
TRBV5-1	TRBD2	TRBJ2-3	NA	CAGSTGTSGSTDTQYF	TGCGCCGGCAGCACCGGGACTAGCGGTTCCACAGATACGCAGTATTTT
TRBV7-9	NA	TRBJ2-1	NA	CASSLAGGAHNEQFF	TGTGCCAGCAGCTTAGCAGGGGGAGCCCACAATGAGCAGTTCTTC
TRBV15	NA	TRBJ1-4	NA	CATSRPGSGWEKLFF	TGTGCCACCAGCAGACCCGGATCGGGGTGGGAAAAACTGTTTTTT
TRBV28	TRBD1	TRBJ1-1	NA	CASSFSGMGQGLLEAFF	TGTGCCAGCAGTTTCTCCGGGATGGGACAGGGGCTACTTGAAGCTTTCTTT
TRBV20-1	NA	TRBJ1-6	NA	CSTLEPLHF	TGCAGTACCCTGGAACCCCTCCACTTT
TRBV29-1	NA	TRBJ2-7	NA	CGVSRGAPYEQYF	TGCGGCGTTTCACGGGGGGCTCCCTACGAGCAGTACTTC
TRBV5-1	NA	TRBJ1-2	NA	CASMREVSGSYGYTF	TGCGCCAGCATGCGAGAGGTTAGCGGTTCCTATGGCTACACCTTC
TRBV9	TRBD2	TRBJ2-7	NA	CASSRAGAAYEQYF	TGTGCCAGCAGCCGGGCGGGAGCGGCCTACGAGCAGTACTTC
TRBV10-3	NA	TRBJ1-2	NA	CAISESVASPSYGYTF	TGTGCCATCAGTGAGTCGGTGGCCAGCCCCTCATATGGCTACACCTTC
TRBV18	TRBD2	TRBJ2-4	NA	CASSPTTSGQEAQYF	TGTGCCAGCTCACCGACTACTAGCGGCCAAGAGGCCCAGTACTTC
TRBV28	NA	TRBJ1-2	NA	CASRTITLTVPKFPKEGNYGYTF	TGTGCCAGCAGAACAATTACTCTGACAGTGCCAAAATTCCCGAAAGAGGGAAACTATGGCTACACCTTC
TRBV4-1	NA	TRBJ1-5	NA	CASSQDPAGRGQPQHF	TGCGCCAGCAGCCAAGATCCCGCAGGGAGGGGTCAGCCCCAGCATTTT
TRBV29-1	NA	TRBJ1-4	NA	CSVAGVLPGGEKLFF	TGCAGCGTTGCCGGGGTCTTACCAGGAGGCGAAAAACTGTTTTTT
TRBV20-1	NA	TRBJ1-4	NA	CSARRQSREKLFF	TGCAGTGCTAGACGACAGTCCCGGGAAAAACTGTTTTTT
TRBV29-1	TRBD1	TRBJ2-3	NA	CSVARQGMKTDTQYF	TGCAGCGTCGCCAGACAGGGGATGAAGACAGATACGCAGTATTTT
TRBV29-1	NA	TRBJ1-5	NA	CSVATGEGGQPQHF	TGCAGCGTTGCGACGGGAGAAGGGGGTCAGCCCCAGCATTTT
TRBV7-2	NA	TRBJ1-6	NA	CASVWRRANSPLHF	TGTGCCAGCGTCTGGCGTAGGGCGAATTCACCCCTCCACTTT
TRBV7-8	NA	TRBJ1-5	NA	CASTDANQPQHF	TGTGCCAGCACAGATGCCAATCAGCCCCAGCATTTT